The sequence of this TCR beta chain was determined in a study of neurological immune-mediated disorders. Overall study results and limits: No expanded-clone CDR3 amino acid sequence recurred across subjects, suggesting private TCR-beta repertoires.

The CDR3 length is 13 residues. Trimming took 3 bases from V and 1 from J, leaving 9 bases between them. Germline CDR1 is DFQATT and CDR2 is SNEGSKA (reference sequence). TCRdb processed the 5' RACE reads anew with MiXCR; each CDR3 protein has one entry. The sample lists 90,000 to 150,000 distinct CDR3 sequences, about 3.2% occurring once. This clonotype was found many times. The antigen is unknown. The rearrangement joins TRBV20-1 to TRBJ1-1, with a possible D match to TRBD1 (5 bases). Sample: PBMCs. This TCR was sampled from a woman younger than 45 with multiple sclerosis. CDR3 protein: CSASGTPNTEAFF. In DNA, the CDR3 is TGCAGTGCTAGCGGGACCCCGAACACTGAAGCTTTCTTT.